The text below deals with one TCR beta chain. Its antigen is as yet unknown. The junction does not match germline at one end; this may be a read error. Per the germline V gene, CDR1 is SEHNR and CDR2 is FQNEAQ (reference sequence). The CDR3 is made up of 12 amino acids. TCRdb ran MiXCR on the 5' RACE reads and lists one entry per CDR3 protein. The sample includes under 500,000 distinct CDR3 sequences, around 19% of them seen just once. The data belong to a study of T cells after yellow fever vaccination. Study at large: Any fraction with a low cell number was prepared using SMART-Seq v4 Ultra Low Input. Points from the study as a whole: Researchers report a weaker secondary response that nonetheless peaked faster, day 5 versus 15. Abundant clonotypes from the bulk population could contaminate FACS-sorted repertoires.

The sequence derives from a young man who received the YFV17D yellow fever vaccine. This chain joins TRBV7-9 and TRBJ2-1; unclear D gene. The material sequenced was PBMCs, taken before the yellow fever booster vaccination. As DNA, the CDR3 is TGTGCCAGAAGCTTGTTTAGGAATGAGCAGTTCTTC. Translating it yields CARSLFRNEQFF.